These 13 T cell receptor beta chains came from one sample sequenced in a study of Ad26.COV2.S vaccination and SARS-CoV-2 variants. The data were produced by immunoSEQ multiplex PCR, yet TCRdb's version contains in-frame clones alone and is incomplete. This sample has some 190,000 clones; around 90% occur once, and the top ten carry more than 4.5%. The source was peripheral blood, collected after recovery from COVID-19. These receptors were taken from a human donor who had recovered from COVID-19.

The chain links TRBV20-1 to TRBJ2-5; 9 bases fit TRBD2. The ends lost 3 bases at V and 1 base at J; junction bases unmatched: 12. The CDR3 sequence is 17 residues long. Germline V gives CDR1 DFQATT, CDR2 SNEGSKA (reference sequence). The DNA for the CDR3 is TGCAGTGCTAGTCCTCTGAGCGGGAGGTCTCTCCAAGAGACCCAGTACTTC. Translated: CSASPLSGRSLQETQYF.

Written as DNA, the CDR3 is TGTGCCAGCAGCTTACGAGACTTCAACAATGAGCAGTTCTTC. It yields the protein CASSLRDFNNEQFF. The chain links TRBV7-6 to TRBJ2-1; no clear D. The CDR3 consists of 14 residues. Trimming left V 2 bases short and J 5 bases short, with 10 bases between. Germline V gene data show CDR1 as SGHVS and CDR2 as FNYEAQ.

CDR3 in DNA: TGTGCCAGCAGTCTAACCAAGGGCCAATCCGGGGGACAGAATCCCTACGAGCAGTACTTC. It encodes CASSLTKGQSGGQNPYEQYF. The chain combines TRBV6-2 or TRBV6-3 with TRBJ2-7, with a tentative D call TRBD1 (7 bases). Germline V lookup: CDR1 MNHEY, CDR2 SVGEGT. This CDR3 region has 20 residues. V dropped 5 bases and J dropped 2 bases, with 31 bases sitting between them.

The V call is TRBV7-6, the J call TRBJ1-2; D possibly corresponds to TRBD1 (6 bases). Germline CDR1 SGHVS, CDR2 FNYEAQ. The CDR3 spans 18 residues. V was pared by 1 base and J by 5 bases, with 23 bases between. The chain's CDR3 is CASSLDILGGHLEYGYTF. CDR3 bases: TGTGCCAGCAGCTTAGATATATTGGGGGGGCATTTGGAATATGGCTACACCTTC. Filled out from reference TRBV7-6 and TRBJ1-2, the complete variable domain reads GAGVSQSPRYKVTKRGQDVALRCDPISGHVSLYWYRQALGQGPEFLTYFNYEAQQDKSGLPNDRFSAERPEGSISTLTIQRTEQRDSAMYRCASSLDILGGHLEYGYTFGSGTRLTVV.

This chain connects TRBV7-3 to TRBJ1-6, with D tentatively TRBD1 (5 bases). Germline assignment: CDR1 SGHTA and CDR2 FQGTGA. The length of the CDR3 is 14 residues. The V end was cut by 2 bases, the J end by 8 bases, with 10 bases between. CDR3 bases: TGTGCCAGCAGCTTAGGGGGAAAGGATTCACCCCTCCACTTT. It is translated as CASSLGGKDSPLHF.

This CDR3 reads CASSPQTDTQYF. The CDR3 DNA follows: TGTGCCAGTAGTCCCCAAACAGATACGCAGTATTTT. The V gene is TRBV19, the J gene TRBJ2-3; unclear D gene. The V gene's germline CDR1 is LNHDA and CDR2 SQIVND (reference sequence). The CDR3 is 12 residues long. Trimming removed 5 bases at V and 3 bases at J, with 6 bases between.

CDR3 residues: CASSPGEWNEQFF. For the CDR3, the DNA is TGTGCCAGCAGTCCAGGGGAGTGGAATGAGCAGTTCTTC. The chain combines TRBV12-3 or TRBV12-4 with TRBJ2-1, with a tentative D call TRBD1 (6 bases). The V end lost 5 bases, the J end lost 7 bases, and 12 bases lay between the germline ends. The CDR3 extends over 13 amino acids.

The chain couples TRBV30 to TRBJ1-1; D is ambiguous. The length of the CDR3 is 13 residues. Per germline, CDR1 GTSNPN and CDR2 SVGIG (reference sequence). The ends were cut back, 6 bases at V and 1 base at J, with 12 bases in the middle. The CDR3 spells CACPGWRNTEAFF. Here the CDR3 DNA reads TGTGCCTGCCCAGGATGGCGGAACACTGAAGCTTTCTTT.

This clone has a handful of counts. This chain links TRBV6-5 with TRBJ1-6; possibly TRBD1 for D (6 bases). Trimming took off 4 bases at V and 3 bases at J, with 13 bases between the two ends. This CDR3 region has 16 residues. CDR1 MNHEY and CDR2 SVGAGI come from the germline V gene. Here the CDR3 DNA reads TGTGCCAGCAGTTTCTACAGGGACGACTATAATTCACCCCTCCACTTT. Amino acids: CASSFYRDDYNSPLHF.

The chain couples TRBV19 to TRBJ1-1; D is unclear. The ends were cut back, 2 bases at V and 2 bases at J, with 9 bases in the middle. The germline CDR1 and CDR2 sequences are LNHDA and SQIVND (reference sequence). The CDR3 spans 14 residues. The CDR3 coding sequence is TGTGCCAGTAGTATATCGGCCAGAAACACTGAAGCTTTCTTT. Translation gives CASSISARNTEAFF.

The chain recombines TRBV24-1 with TRBJ1-5; no firm D call. From germline, CDR1 is KGHDR and CDR2 SFDVKD. V shed 7 bases and J shed 7 bases, with 19 bases lying between them. The CDR3 has 15 residues. CDR3 region: CATSSDVEVGQPQHF. The CDR3 nucleotides read TGTGCCACCAGCAGTGATGTAGAGGTAGGGCAGCCCCAGCATTTT.

The chain joins TRBV30 to TRBJ1-1; D is perhaps TRBD1 (6 bases). Trimming removed 4 bases at V and 2 bases at J, with 11 bases between. The CDR3 runs to 13 residues. Germline V gene sequence: CDR1 GTSNPN, CDR2 SVGIG (reference sequence). The CDR3 DNA is TGTGCCTGGAAAGGGGGGGTCAACACTGAAGCTTTCTTT. It yields the protein CAWKGGVNTEAFF.

The chain combines TRBV5-6 with TRBJ1-4; D is ambiguous. Trimming took 3 bases from V and 0 from J, leaving 9 bases between them. Germline V gene sequence: CDR1 SGHDT, CDR2 YYEEEE. The CDR3 spans 15 residues. CDR3: CASSWGRATNEKLFF. CDR3 in DNA: TGTGCCAGCAGCTGGGGAAGGGCAACTAATGAAAAACTGTTTTTT.